A selection of T cell receptor beta chains follows, all from one sample in a study of metastatic and nonmetastatic thyroid tumors. TCRdb reassembled clones from the PCR reads with MiXCR. The sample consists of approximately 40,000 clones, over 10% of them appearing once. Input material: blood. The receptors were sampled from a female donor with papillary thyroid cancer or a benign thyroid nodule (not recorded which). Some clones in this sample may be carry-over from other donors' samples. CDR3s include the opening cysteine and the closing phenylalanine or tryptophan. The D gene is left open where the match is weak. A row's size may be missing; if present it is once, few, many or a size class.

clone_size: many; j_call: TRBJ2-7; d_call: TRBD1; v_call: TRBV18; cdr3_aa: CASSPRQGVTYEQYF; cdr3_nt: TGTGCCAGCTCACCCAGACAGGGGGTGACCTACGAGCAGTACTTC
clone_size: many; j_call: TRBJ1-1; d_call: NA; v_call: TRBV24-1; cdr3_aa: CATSDFIGTEAFF; cdr3_nt: TGTGCCACCAGTGATTTTATAGGGACTGAAGCTTTCTTT
clone_size: few; j_call: TRBJ2-1; d_call: NA; v_call: TRBV6-5; cdr3_aa: CASSSRDDEQFF; cdr3_nt: TGTGCCAGCAGTTCCCGAGACGACGAGCAGTTCTTC
clone_size: few; j_call: TRBJ1-3; d_call: NA; v_call: TRBV28; cdr3_aa: CASSPRLEAGNTIYF; cdr3_nt: TGTGCCAGCAGTCCAAGGTTAGAAGCTGGAAACACCATATATTTT
clone_size: many; j_call: TRBJ2-7; d_call: NA; v_call: TRBV7-9; cdr3_aa: CASSAGTYEQYF; cdr3_nt: TGTGCCAGCAGCGCTGGCACCTACGAGCAGTACTTC
clone_size: many; j_call: TRBJ2-7; d_call: NA; v_call: TRBV7-9; cdr3_aa: CASSLAGTRSYEQYF; cdr3_nt: TGTGCCAGCAGCCTCGCCGGGACCAGGTCCTACGAGCAGTACTTC
clone_size: many; j_call: TRBJ1-2; d_call: NA; v_call: TRBV11-2; cdr3_aa: CASSFRGGYTF; cdr3_nt: TGTGCCAGCAGCTTCAGGGGTGGCTACACCTTC
clone_size: many; j_call: TRBJ2-1; d_call: TRBD2; v_call: TRBV12-3/TRBV12-4; cdr3_aa: CASSLSSGNEQFF; cdr3_nt: TGTGCCAGCAGCCTTTCTAGCGGGAATGAGCAGTTCTTC
clone_size: many; j_call: TRBJ2-3; d_call: TRBD2; v_call: TRBV29-1; cdr3_aa: CSGTSSGGTDTQYF; cdr3_nt: TGCAGCGGAACCTCTAGCGGCGGAACAGATACGCAGTATTTT
clone_size: many; j_call: TRBJ2-5; d_call: TRBD2; v_call: TRBV2; cdr3_aa: CASTQGNSGRETQYF; cdr3_nt: TGTGCCAGCACCCAAGGAAATAGCGGGAGAGAGACCCAGTACTTC
clone_size: many; j_call: TRBJ2-7; d_call: TRBD1; v_call: TRBV5-4; cdr3_aa: CASSFRDRGSYEQYF; cdr3_nt: TGTGCCAGCAGCTTCCGGGACAGGGGCTCCTACGAGCAGTACTTC
clone_size: NA; j_call: TRBJ1-2; d_call: NA; v_call: TRBV6-2/TRBV6-3; cdr3_aa: CASSYALPGKPEMNYGYTF; cdr3_nt: TGTGCCAGCAGTTACGCCCTCCCAGGAAAGCCCGAGATGAACTATGGCTACACCTTC
clone_size: many; j_call: TRBJ2-3; d_call: TRBD2; v_call: TRBV12-3/TRBV12-4; cdr3_aa: CASRGTSGLSTDTQYF; cdr3_nt: TGTGCCAGCCGGGGGACTAGCGGGCTTAGCACAGATACGCAGTATTTT
clone_size: many; j_call: TRBJ2-1; d_call: NA; v_call: TRBV29-1; cdr3_aa: CSVESAEWPYNEQFF; cdr3_nt: TGCAGCGTTGAATCGGCTGAGTGGCCTTACAATGAGCAGTTCTTC
clone_size: NA; j_call: TRBJ1-5; d_call: NA; v_call: TRBV6-1; cdr3_aa: CASSHDASNQPQHF; cdr3_nt: TGTGCCAGCAGTCACGACGCGAGCAATCAGCCCCAGCATTTT
clone_size: many; j_call: TRBJ2-7; d_call: NA; v_call: TRBV5-4; cdr3_aa: CASSGSSGGPFYEQYF; cdr3_nt: TGTGCCAGCAGCGGCTCGTCCGGGGGGCCCTTCTACGAGCAGTACTTC
clone_size: many; j_call: TRBJ1-2; d_call: NA; v_call: TRBV2; cdr3_aa: CASSEARGRSGGYTF; cdr3_nt: TGTGCCAGCAGTGAAGCGCGAGGGAGGTCGGGGGGCTACACCTTC
clone_size: many; j_call: TRBJ2-5; d_call: NA; v_call: TRBV9; cdr3_aa: CASSSGPQETQYF; cdr3_nt: TGTGCCAGCAGCAGCGGGCCTCAAGAGACCCAGTACTTC